This entry concerns a single T cell receptor beta chain. This sample is part of a study of blood T cell repertoires in COVID-19. Produced via immunoSEQ multiplex PCR; TCRdb's table is partial and in-frame only. The sample lists approximately 260,000 clones, 70% to 85% seen once, with approximately 5% in the top ten. CDR3 length: 16 residues. Germline CDR1 is LNHDA and CDR2 is SQIVND (reference sequence). V was shortened by 6 bases and J by 0 bases, with 14 bases between the two germline ends. This chain uses TRBV19 with TRBJ1-4; D is unclear. This TCR was sampled from a woman older than 75 with active or convalescent COVID-19. Sequenced input: peripheral blood. The CDR3 spells CASRVRLLTTNEKLFF. CDR3 in DNA: TGTGCCAGTAGGGTGAGACTACTAACAACTAATGAAAAACTGTTTTTT.